Ten or more counts support the clone carrying this T cell receptor beta chain. The entry originates in a study of neurological immune-mediated disorders. TCRdb ran MiXCR on the 5' RACE reads and lists one entry per CDR3 protein. The table has around 31,000 distinct CDR3 sequences, less than 5% seen once; the top ten hold 20% to 25%. Sorted libraries drew on approximately 940,000 CD4+ or CD8+ T cells. CDR3 length: 15 residues. The gene calls are TRBV21-1 and TRBJ1-5. TRBV21-1 is a known pseudogene. The TCR comes from a woman aged 40 to 50 in good health. Sequenced material: CD4+ T cells from blood. The CDR3 loop is CASSLGLNTDQPQHF. CDR3 DNA: TGTGCCAGCAGCCTTGGTCTAAACACAGATCAGCCCCAGCATTTT.